There are a few counts of the clone carrying this TCR beta chain. The antigen is unknown. TCRdb redid the calling of the 5' RACE reads with MiXCR, one entry per CDR3 protein. The table has hundreds of thousands of distinct CDR3 sequences, approximately 6.1% seen once. Germline CDR1 reads SGHRS; CDR2 reads YFSETQ. J lost 5 bases, V lost 7 bases, and 5 bases had no gene match. There are 13 residues in the CDR3. These data belong to a study of identical twins. Study outcomes and limitations: Conclusions leaned on cross-sectional statistical analysis and did not track the same donors over time.

V usage is TRBV5-1 and J usage is TRBJ2-2, with 7 nucleotides matching TRBD2. The sample was naive T cells sorted from blood. This TCR derives from a man aged 18 to 29 in good health. CDR3 nucleotides: TGCGCCAGCCAGTTGCGGGAGACCGGGGAGCTGTTTTTT. This translates into CASQLRETGELFF.